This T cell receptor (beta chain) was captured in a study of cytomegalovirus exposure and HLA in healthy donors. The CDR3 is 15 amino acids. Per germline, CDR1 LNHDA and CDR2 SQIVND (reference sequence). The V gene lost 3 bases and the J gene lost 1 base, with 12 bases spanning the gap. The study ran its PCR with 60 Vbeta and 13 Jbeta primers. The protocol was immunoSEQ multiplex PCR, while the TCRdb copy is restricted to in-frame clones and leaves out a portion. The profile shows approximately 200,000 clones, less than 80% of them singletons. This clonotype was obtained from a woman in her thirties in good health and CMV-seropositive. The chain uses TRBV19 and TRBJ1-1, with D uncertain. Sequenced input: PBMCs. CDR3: CASSIRPQANTEAFF. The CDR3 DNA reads TGTGCCAGTAGTATCCGACCCCAGGCGAACACTGAAGCTTTCTTT. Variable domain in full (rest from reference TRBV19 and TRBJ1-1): DGGITQSPKYLFRKEGQNVTLSCEQNLNHDAMYWYRQDPGQGLRLIYYSQIVNDFQKGDIAEGYSVSREKKESFPLTVTSAQKNPTAFYLCASSIRPQANTEAFFGQGTRLTVV.